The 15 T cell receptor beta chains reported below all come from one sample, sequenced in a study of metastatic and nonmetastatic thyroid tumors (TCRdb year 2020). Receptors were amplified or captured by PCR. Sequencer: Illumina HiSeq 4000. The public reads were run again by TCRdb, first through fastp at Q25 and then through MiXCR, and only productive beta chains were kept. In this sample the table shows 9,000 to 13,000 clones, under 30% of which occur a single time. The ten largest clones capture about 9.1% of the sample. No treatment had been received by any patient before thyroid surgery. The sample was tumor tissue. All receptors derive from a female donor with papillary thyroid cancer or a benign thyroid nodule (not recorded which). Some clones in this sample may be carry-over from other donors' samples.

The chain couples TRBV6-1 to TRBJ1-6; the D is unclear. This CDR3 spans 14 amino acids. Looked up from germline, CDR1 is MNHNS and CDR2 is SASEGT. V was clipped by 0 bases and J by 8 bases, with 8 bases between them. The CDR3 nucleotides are TGTGCCAGCAGTGAAGCGACTGGACATTCACCCCTCCACTTT. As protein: CASSEATGHSPLHF.

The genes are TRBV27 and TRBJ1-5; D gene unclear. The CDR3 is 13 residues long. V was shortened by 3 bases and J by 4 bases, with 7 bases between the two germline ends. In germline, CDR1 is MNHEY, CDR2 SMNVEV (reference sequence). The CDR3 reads CASSLIPNQPQHF. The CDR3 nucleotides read TGTGCCAGCAGTTTGATCCCGAATCAGCCCCAGCATTTT.

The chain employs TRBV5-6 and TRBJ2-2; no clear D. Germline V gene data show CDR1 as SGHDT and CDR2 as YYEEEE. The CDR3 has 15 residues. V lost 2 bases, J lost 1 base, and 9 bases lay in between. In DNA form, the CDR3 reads TGTGCCAGCAGCTTAGGACGACTGAACACCGGGGAGCTGTTTTTT. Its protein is CASSLGRLNTGELFF.

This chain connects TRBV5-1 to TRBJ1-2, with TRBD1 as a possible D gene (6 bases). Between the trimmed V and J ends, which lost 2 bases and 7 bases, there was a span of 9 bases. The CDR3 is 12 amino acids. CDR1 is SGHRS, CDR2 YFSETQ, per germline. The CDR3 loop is CASSLQGGGYTF. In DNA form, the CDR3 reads TGCGCCAGCAGCTTACAGGGCGGTGGCTACACCTTC.

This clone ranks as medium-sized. CDR3 coding DNA: TGTGCCAGCAGCCGGCCGGTAACAGAGACCCAGTACTTC. The encoded protein is CASSRPVTETQYF. The chain recombines TRBV7-2 with TRBJ2-5; D gene uncertain. There are 13 residues in the CDR3. V lost 5 bases, J lost 4 bases, and 11 bases lay in between. The germline CDR1 and CDR2 sequences are SGHTA and FQGNSA.

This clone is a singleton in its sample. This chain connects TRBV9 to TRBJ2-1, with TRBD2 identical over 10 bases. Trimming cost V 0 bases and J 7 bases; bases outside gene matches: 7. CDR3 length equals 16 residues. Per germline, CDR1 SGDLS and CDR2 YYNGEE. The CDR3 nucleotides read TGTGCCAGCAGCGTAGCCGGGACTAGCGTCGGGAATGAGCAGTTCTTC. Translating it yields CASSVAGTSVGNEQFF.

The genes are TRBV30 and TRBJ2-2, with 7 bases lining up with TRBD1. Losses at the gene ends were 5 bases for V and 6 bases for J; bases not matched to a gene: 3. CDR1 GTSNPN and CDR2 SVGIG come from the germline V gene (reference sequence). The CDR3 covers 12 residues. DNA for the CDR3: TGTGCCTGGGGTACAGGGGCCGGGGAGCTGTTTTTT. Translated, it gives CAWGTGAGELFF.

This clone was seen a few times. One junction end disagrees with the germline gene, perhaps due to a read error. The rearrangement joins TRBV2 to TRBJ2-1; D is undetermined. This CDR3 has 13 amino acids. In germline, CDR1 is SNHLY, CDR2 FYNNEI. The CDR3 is CAGSLASLNEQFF. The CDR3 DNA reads TGTGCCGGCAGCTTAGCCAGCCTCAATGAGCAGTTCTTC.

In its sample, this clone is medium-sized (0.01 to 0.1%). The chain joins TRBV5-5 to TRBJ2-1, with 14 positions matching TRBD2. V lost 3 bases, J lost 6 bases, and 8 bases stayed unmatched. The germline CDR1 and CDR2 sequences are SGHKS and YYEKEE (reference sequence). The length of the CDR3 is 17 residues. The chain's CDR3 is CASSSTGTSGSGNEQFF. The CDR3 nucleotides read TGTGCCAGCAGCTCCACCGGGACTAGCGGGAGTGGCAATGAGCAGTTCTTC.

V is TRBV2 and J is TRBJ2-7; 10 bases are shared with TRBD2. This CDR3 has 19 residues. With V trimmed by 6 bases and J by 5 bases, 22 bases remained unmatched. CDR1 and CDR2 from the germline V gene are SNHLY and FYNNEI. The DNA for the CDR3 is TGTGCCAGCAGGAAAGGCGGGGGTTGGCCTAGCGGGAGTAAAGACGAGCAGTACTTC. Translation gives CASRKGGGWPSGSKDEQYF.

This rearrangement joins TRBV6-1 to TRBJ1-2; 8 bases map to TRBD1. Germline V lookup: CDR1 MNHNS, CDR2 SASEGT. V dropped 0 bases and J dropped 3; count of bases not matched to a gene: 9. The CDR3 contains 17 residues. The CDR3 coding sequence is TGTGCCAGCAGTGAAGCGAAGGGACAGGACTACTACTATGGCTACACCTTC. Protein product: CASSEAKGQDYYYGYTF.

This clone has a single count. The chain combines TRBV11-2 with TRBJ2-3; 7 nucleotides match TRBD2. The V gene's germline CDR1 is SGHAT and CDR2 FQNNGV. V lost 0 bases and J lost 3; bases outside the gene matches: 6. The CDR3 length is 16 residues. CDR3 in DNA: TGTGCCAGCAGCTTAGAGTGGGGCGGGAGTACAGATACGCAGTATTTT. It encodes CASSLEWGGSTDTQYF.

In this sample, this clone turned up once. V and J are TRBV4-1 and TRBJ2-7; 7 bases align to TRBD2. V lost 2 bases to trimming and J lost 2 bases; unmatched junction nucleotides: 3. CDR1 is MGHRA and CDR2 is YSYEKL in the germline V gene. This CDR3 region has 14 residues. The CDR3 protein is CASSQSLAAYEQYF. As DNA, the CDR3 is TGCGCCAGCAGCCAATCTCTAGCGGCCTACGAGCAGTACTTC.

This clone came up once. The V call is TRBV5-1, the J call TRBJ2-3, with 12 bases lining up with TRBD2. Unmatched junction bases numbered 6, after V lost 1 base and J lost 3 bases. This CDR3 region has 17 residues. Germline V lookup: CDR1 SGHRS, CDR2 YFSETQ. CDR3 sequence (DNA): TGCGCCAGCAGCTTGTTGTCTAGCGGGGGGGTTACAGATACGCAGTATTTT. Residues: CASSLLSSGGVTDTQYF.

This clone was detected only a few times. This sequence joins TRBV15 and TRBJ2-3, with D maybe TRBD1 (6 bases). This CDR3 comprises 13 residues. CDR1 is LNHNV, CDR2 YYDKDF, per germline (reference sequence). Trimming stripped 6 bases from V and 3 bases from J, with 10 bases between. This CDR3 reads CATRVGTTDTQYF. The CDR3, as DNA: TGTGCCACCAGAGTAGGGACAACAGATACGCAGTATTTT.